Below are 20 T cell receptor beta chains sequenced from a single sample in a study of metastatic and nonmetastatic thyroid tumors. Nobody among the patients had been given any treatment before thyroid surgery. From the PCR reads, TCRdb re-called clones with MiXCR. This sample carries over 15,000 clones, around 29% of them seen once, and the ten largest clones take roughly 10%. Sequencing was done on a sample of blood. These receptors originate from a female donor with papillary thyroid cancer or a benign thyroid nodule (not recorded which). Some clones in this sample may be carry-over from other donors' samples.

Ten or more counts support this clone. The V gene is TRBV14, the J gene TRBJ2-3; TRBD1 might be the D (5 bases). Trimming cost V 0 bases and J 4 bases, with 11 bases left between them. The CDR3 sequence is 15 residues long. Per germline, CDR1 SGHDN and CDR2 FVKESK. The CDR3 DNA reads as TGTGCCAGCAGCCAAGATATGGACAAACCAGATACGCAGTATTTT. This gives the protein CASSQDMDKPDTQYF.

This clone was seen repeatedly, ten times or more. V gene TRBV5-8 combines with J gene TRBJ1-3; the D is unclear. The CDR3 sequence is 14 residues long. The V gene lost 10 bases and the J gene lost 2 bases, with 16 bases spanning the gap. Germline loops: CDR1 SGHTS, CDR2 YDEGEE. The CDR3 region is CAGKRDSAGNTIYF. CDR3 DNA: TGTGCCGGCAAAAGGGATTCGGCTGGAAACACCATATATTTT.

This clone was observed a handful of times. This rearrangement joins TRBV28 to TRBJ2-7; 9 positions agree with TRBD1. The CDR3 is 14 amino acids. Germline V gene sequence: CDR1 MDHEN, CDR2 SYDVKM. The trim removed 4 bases at V and 6 bases at J, leaving 7 bases unmatched. The CDR3 spells CASSSGQGFFEQYF. The CDR3, as DNA: TGTGCCAGCAGTTCAGGACAGGGGTTTTTCGAGCAGTACTTC.

As regards this clone: Germline and junction disagree at one end, which may indicate a read error. The chain has TRBV9 and TRBJ1-2; D is perhaps TRBD1 (5 bases). CDR1 is SGDLS, CDR2 YYNGEE, per germline. The CDR3 covers 15 residues. CDR3 loop: CASSVSDGTYYGYTF. For the CDR3, the DNA is TGTGCCAGCAGCGTATCCGATGGGACCTACTACGGCTACACCTTC.

A few counts support this clone. This chain connects TRBV19 to TRBJ2-7; 8 positions match TRBD1. The germline CDR1 and CDR2 sequences are LNHDA and SQIVND (reference sequence). The CDR3 has 15 amino acids. The V gene end was trimmed by 2 bases and the J gene end by 4 bases; junction bases not matched to a gene: 7. This CDR3 is CASSIKDRVLYEQYF. The CDR3 DNA sequence: TGTGCCAGTAGTATAAAGGACAGGGTTTTATACGAGCAGTACTTC.

In its sample, this clone ranks as medium-sized. The V and J genes are TRBV6-1 and TRBJ1-5; 8 bases are a match to TRBD1. V lost 4 bases to trimming and J lost 7 bases; unmatched junction nucleotides: 9. The CDR3 spans 15 residues. Germline CDR1 MNHNS, CDR2 SASEGT. CDR3 sequence: CASSGATGAVQPQHF. DNA of the CDR3: TGTGCCAGCAGTGGTGCGACAGGGGCGGTACAGCCCCAGCATTTT.

By sample fraction, this clone is medium-sized. The chain employs TRBV20-1 and TRBJ2-7; 7 bases map to TRBD2. Germline-derived CDR1 and CDR2 are DFQATT and SNEGSKA (reference sequence). CDR3 size: 14 residues. V gave up 1 base and J gave up 2 bases; unmatched junction bases: 5. CDR3 amino acids: CSARGGSDAYEQYF. The CDR3 nucleotides read TGCAGTGCTAGAGGCGGGAGCGACGCCTACGAGCAGTACTTC.

The chain combines TRBV18 with TRBJ2-6; the D gene is possibly TRBD1 (5 bases). The V gene's germline CDR1 is KGHSH and CDR2 LQKENI. V lost 6 bases, J lost 1 base, and 16 bases lay in between. This CDR3 region has 17 residues. The CDR3 nucleotides are TGTGCCAGCTCCCCGCAACCCCCAGGGTCTGGGGCCAACGTCCTGACTTTC. Protein: CASSPQPPGSGANVLTF. The complete variable domain, with remaining parts taken from reference TRBV18 and TRBJ2-6, reads NAGVMQNPRHLVRRRGQEARLRCSPMKGHSHVYWYRQLPEEGLKFMVYLQKENIIDESGMPKERFSAEFPKEGPSILRIQQVVRGDSAAYFCASSPQPPGSGANVLTFGAGSRLTVL.

The chain links TRBV5-1 to TRBJ2-2, with 7 bases fitting TRBD2. CDR3 size: 16 residues. The germline CDR1 and CDR2 sequences are SGHRS and YFSETQ. Trimming cost V 0 bases and J 4 bases; bases outside gene matches: 6. CDR3 nucleotides: TGCGCCAGCAGCTTGGACTCTAGCGGTTCCACCGGGGAGCTGTTTTTT. Its protein is CASSLDSSGSTGELFF.

On this clone: A junction boundary mismatches the germline segment, possibly from a read error. V is TRBV7-9 and J is TRBJ2-1; D remains ambiguous. Germline CDR1 is SEHNR and CDR2 is FQNEAQ (reference sequence). The CDR3 is 13 amino acids. The CDR3 DNA follows: TGTGCCAGCAGCTTAGGATGCTACAATGAGCATTTCTTC. Its translation is CASSLGCYNEHFF.

The chain employs TRBV7-2 and TRBJ1-1; TRBD1 might be the D (5 bases). Trimming removed 5 bases at V and 12 bases at J, with 19 bases between. The CDR3 sequence is 13 residues long. CDR1 is SGHTA and CDR2 is FQGNSA in the germline V gene. The CDR3 DNA is TGTGCCAGCAGCCTCCGGGACCAAATTAGGACTTTCTTT. Translating gives CASSLRDQIRTFF.

The chain couples TRBV5-1 to TRBJ2-3; TRBD2 matches 8 bases. The CDR3 length is 16 residues. V was clipped by 0 bases and J by 6 bases; unmatched bases: 9. Germline V gene data show CDR1 as SGHRS and CDR2 as YFSETQ. The CDR3 DNA is TGCGCCAGCAGCTTGGTACTTAGCGGGGTCACTGATACGCAGTATTTT. Its protein product is CASSLVLSGVTDTQYF.

In its sample, this clone ranks as medium-sized. The chain uses TRBV6-1 and TRBJ1-3, with TRBD1 matching 8 bases. CDR1 and CDR2 (germline): MNHNS, SASEGT. This CDR3 contains 16 residues. Germline trimming cut 5 bases from V and 2 bases from J; bases unmatched to any gene: 8. The CDR3 protein is CASSSRTGQAGNTIYF. DNA of the CDR3: TGTGCCAGCAGTTCACGGACAGGGCAAGCTGGAAACACCATATATTTT.

This chain links TRBV5-1 with TRBJ2-5; 7 positions agree with TRBD2. Germline-derived CDR1 and CDR2 are SGHRS and YFSETQ. The junction had 13 bases not matched to a gene; V was cut back by 5 bases and J by 3 bases. This CDR3 has 16 amino acids. The CDR3 here is CASSVSPGGGKETQYF. Here the CDR3 DNA reads TGCGCCAGCAGTGTATCCCCCGGCGGGGGTAAAGAGACCCAGTACTTC.

This clone was recorded many times. The chain joins TRBV7-6 to TRBJ2-2; D is unclear. The length of the CDR3 is 14 residues. The germline V and J ends were trimmed by 1 base and 1 base, with 4 bases remaining between them. Germline V gene data show CDR1 as SGHVS and CDR2 as FNYEAQ. The CDR3 coding sequence is TGTGCCAGCAGCTTAGGAGGGAACACCGGGGAGCTGTTTTTT. It is translated as CASSLGGNTGELFF.

The V and J genes are TRBV6-2 or TRBV6-3 and TRBJ2-7, with D tentatively TRBD1 (6 bases). The CDR3 contains 14 residues. Per the germline V gene, CDR1 is MNHEY and CDR2 is SVGEGT. V gave up 8 bases and J gave up 3 bases, with 17 bases separating them. The chain's CDR3 is CASRTVSYLYEQYF. DNA for the CDR3: TGTGCCAGCCGGACAGTCTCATACCTCTACGAGCAGTACTTC.

The genes are TRBV20-1 and TRBJ2-3; 8 nucleotides align to TRBD2. Germline V gives CDR1 DFQATT, CDR2 SNEGSKA (reference sequence). Unmatched junction bases numbered 7, after V lost 0 bases and J lost 2 bases. This CDR3 is 16 amino acids long. For the CDR3, the DNA is TGCAGTGCTAGAGATCTCGGGAGGGGGACCACAGATACGCAGTATTTT. Its protein product is CSARDLGRGTTDTQYF.

This clone was recorded a few times. The chain recombines TRBV11-2 with TRBJ2-7; possible D gene TRBD2, 5 bases. The V and J ends lost 4 bases and 1 base respectively, with 11 bases between them. There are 14 residues in the CDR3. Germline V lookup: CDR1 SGHAT, CDR2 FQNNGV. The CDR3 loop is CASSSSGPSYEQYF. The CDR3 DNA reads TGTGCCAGCAGCTCGAGCGGACCGTCCTACGAGCAGTACTTC.

A word on this clone: One junction end does not reproduce the germline sequence, and a read error may be involved. The chain couples TRBV20-1 to TRBJ2-7, with 12 bases lining up with TRBD2. The CDR3 has 11 residues. CDR1 is DFQATT, CDR2 SNEGSKA, per germline (reference sequence). The DNA of the CDR3 is TGCAGTGCTAGGGGCGTACTAGCGGGAGGTTTC. It codes for CSARGVLAGGF.

The sample holds many counts of this clone. The chain links TRBV20-1 to TRBJ2-4; 10 nucleotides align to TRBD2. The J segment lost 1 base and the V segment lost 3 bases, leaving 0 bases of the junction unmatched. The CDR3 is 14 residues long. The germline V gene encodes CDR1 DFQATT and CDR2 SNEGSKA (reference sequence). The CDR3 DNA follows: TGCAGTGCTAGTAGCGGGGGGGCCAAAAACATTCAGTACTTC. Translating gives CSASSGGAKNIQYF.